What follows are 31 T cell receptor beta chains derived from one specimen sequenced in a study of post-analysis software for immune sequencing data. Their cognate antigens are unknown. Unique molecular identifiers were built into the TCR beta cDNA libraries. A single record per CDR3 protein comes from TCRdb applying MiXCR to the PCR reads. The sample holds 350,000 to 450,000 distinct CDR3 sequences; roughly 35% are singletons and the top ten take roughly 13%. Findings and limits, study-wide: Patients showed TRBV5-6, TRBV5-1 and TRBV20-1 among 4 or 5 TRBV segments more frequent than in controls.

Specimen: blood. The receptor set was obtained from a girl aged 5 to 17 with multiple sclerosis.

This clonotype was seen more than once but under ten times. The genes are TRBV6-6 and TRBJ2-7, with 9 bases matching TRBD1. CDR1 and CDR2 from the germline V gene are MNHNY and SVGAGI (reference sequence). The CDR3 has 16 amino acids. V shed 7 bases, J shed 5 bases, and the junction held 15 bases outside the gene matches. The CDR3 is CASTNEGTGLFNEQYF. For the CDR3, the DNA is TGTGCCAGCACCAATGAGGGGACAGGGCTCTTCAACGAGCAGTACTTC.

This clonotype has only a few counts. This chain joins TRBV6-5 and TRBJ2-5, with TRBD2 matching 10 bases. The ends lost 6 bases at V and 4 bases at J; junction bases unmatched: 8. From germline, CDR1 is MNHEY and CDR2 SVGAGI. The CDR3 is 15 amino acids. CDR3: CASRATSGLSETQYF. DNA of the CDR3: TGTGCCAGCAGGGCGACTAGCGGGCTGTCAGAGACCCAGTACTTC.

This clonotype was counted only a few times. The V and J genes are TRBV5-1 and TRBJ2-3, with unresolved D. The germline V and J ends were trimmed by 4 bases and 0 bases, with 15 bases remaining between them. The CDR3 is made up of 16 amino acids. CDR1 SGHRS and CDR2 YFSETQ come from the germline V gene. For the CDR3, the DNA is TGCGCCAGCAGCATAGACCCAGCCCTTAGCACAGATACGCAGTATTTT. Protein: CASSIDPALSTDTQYF.

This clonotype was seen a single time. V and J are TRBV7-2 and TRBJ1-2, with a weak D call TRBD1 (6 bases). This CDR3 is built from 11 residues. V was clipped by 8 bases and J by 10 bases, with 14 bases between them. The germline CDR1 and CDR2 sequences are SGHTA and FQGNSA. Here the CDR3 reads CASGRGQPYTF. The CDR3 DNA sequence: TGTGCCAGCGGCCGCGGACAGCCCTACACCTTC.

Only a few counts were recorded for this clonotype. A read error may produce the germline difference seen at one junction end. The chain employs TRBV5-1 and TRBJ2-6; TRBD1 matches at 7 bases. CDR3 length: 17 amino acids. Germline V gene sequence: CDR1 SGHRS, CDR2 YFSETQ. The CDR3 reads CASSPPGQSSGANVLTF. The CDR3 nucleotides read TGCGCCAGCAGCCCCCCGGGACAGTCCTCTGGGGCCAACGTCTTGACTTTC. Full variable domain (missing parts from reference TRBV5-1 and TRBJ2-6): KAGVTQTPRYLIKTRGQQVTLSCSPISGHRSVSWYQQTPGQGLQFLFEYFSETQRNKGNFPGRFSGRQFSNSRSEMNVSTLELGDSALYLCASSPPGQSSGANVLTFGAGSRLTVL.

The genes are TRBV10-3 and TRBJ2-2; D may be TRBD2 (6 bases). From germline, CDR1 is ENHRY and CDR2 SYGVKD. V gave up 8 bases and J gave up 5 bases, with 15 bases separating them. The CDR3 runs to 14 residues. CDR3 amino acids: CAIGAGIKTGELFF. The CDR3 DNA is TGTGCCATCGGGGCGGGGATAAAGACCGGGGAGCTGTTTTTT.

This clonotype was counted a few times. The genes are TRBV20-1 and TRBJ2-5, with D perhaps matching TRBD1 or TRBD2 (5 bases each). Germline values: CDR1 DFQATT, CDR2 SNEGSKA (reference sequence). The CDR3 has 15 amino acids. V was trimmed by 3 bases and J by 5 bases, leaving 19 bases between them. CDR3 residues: CSASRPGLGGETQYF. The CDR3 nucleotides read TGCAGTGCTAGCCGCCCGGGGCTAGGTGGTGAGACCCAGTACTTC.

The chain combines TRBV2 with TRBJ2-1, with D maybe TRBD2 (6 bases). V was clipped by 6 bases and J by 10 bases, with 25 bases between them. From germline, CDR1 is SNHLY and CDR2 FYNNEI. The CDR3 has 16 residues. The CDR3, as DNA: TGTGCCAGCAGCGAGAGCCCAGGGCGGGGATTTCGGGAGCAGTTCTTC. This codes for CASSESPGRGFREQFF.

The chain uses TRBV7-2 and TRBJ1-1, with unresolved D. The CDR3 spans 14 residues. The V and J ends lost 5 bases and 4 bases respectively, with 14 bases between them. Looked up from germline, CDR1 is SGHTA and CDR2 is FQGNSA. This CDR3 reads CASSPYVTGTEAFF. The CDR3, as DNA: TGTGCCAGCAGCCCTTATGTGACGGGCACTGAAGCTTTCTTT.

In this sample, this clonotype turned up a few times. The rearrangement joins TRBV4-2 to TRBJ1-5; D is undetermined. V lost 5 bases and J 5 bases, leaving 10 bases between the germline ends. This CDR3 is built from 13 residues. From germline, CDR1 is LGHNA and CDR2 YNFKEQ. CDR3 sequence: CASSSSSDQPQHF. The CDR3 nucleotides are TGTGCCAGCAGCTCCAGCTCGGATCAGCCCCAGCATTTT.

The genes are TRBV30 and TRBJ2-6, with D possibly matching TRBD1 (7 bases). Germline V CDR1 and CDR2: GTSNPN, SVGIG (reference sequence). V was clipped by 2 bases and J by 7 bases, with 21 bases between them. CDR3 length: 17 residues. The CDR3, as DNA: TGTGCCTGGAGTTTTAATGGAGGGACAGCCTTAGCCAACGTCCTGACTTTC. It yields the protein CAWSFNGGTALANVLTF.

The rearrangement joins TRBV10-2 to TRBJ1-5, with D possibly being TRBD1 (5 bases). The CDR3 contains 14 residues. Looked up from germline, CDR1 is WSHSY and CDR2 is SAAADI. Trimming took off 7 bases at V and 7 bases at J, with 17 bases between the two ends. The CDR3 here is CASKGAAVMQPQHF. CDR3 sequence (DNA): TGCGCCAGCAAAGGGGCGGCAGTTATGCAGCCCCAGCATTTT.

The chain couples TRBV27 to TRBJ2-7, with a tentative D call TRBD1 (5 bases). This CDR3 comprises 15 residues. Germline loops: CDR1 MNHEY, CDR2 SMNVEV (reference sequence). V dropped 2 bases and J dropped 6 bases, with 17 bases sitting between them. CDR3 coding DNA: TGTGCCAGCAGTTTAGATTGGGAACCCCAGGGCGAGCAGTACTTC. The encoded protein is CASSLDWEPQGEQYF.

This CDR3 is CASVTTGDTGELFF. The CDR3 region has the DNA TGTGCCAGCGTAACGACAGGAGACACCGGGGAGCTGTTTTTT. This sequence joins TRBV6-6 and TRBJ2-2, with D possibly matching TRBD1 (6 bases). The CDR3 runs to 14 residues. V was trimmed by 8 bases and J by 3 bases, leaving 13 bases between them. Germline V CDR1 and CDR2: MNHNY, SVGAGI (reference sequence).

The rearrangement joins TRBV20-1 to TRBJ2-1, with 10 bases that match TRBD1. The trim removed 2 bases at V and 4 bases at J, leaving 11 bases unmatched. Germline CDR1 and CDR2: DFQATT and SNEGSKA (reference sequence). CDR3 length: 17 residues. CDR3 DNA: TGCAGTGCTAGACCCCCGGGACAGGGGTTGGCTTACAATGAGCAGTTCTTC. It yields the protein CSARPPGQGLAYNEQFF.

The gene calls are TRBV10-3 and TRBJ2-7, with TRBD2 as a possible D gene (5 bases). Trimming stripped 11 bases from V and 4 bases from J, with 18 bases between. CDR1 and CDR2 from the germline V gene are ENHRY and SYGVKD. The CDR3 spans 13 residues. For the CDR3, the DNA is TGTGCCCTCGCGGGTGGCCTCGGGTACGAGCAGTACTTC. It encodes CALAGGLGYEQYF.

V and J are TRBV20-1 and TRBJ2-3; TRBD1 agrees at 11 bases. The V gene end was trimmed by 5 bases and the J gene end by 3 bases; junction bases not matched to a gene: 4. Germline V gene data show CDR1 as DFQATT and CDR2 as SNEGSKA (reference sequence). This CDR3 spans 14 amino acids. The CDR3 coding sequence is TGCAGTGCTGGGGGGACAGGGGGAACAGATACGCAGTATTTT. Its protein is CSAGGTGGTDTQYF.

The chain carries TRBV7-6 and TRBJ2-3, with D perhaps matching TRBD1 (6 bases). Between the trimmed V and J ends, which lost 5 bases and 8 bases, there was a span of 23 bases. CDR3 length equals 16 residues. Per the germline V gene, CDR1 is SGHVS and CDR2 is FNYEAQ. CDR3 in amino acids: CASSPRFRGAGGTQYF. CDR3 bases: TGTGCCAGCAGCCCACGCTTCAGGGGTGCAGGAGGTACGCAGTATTTT.

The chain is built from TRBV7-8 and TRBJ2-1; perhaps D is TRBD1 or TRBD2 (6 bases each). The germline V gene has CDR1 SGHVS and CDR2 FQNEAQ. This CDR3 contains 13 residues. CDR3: CVPGERVYNEQFF. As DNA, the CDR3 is TGTGTCCCAGGGGAGCGGGTCTACAATGAGCAGTTCTTC.

CDR3 in amino acids: CATSRDRPDSDTQYF. The CDR3 DNA reads TGTGCCACCAGCAGAGATAGGCCAGATTCAGATACGCAGTATTTT. J is TRBJ2-3 and V is TRBV15; D not certain. CDR1 LNHNV and CDR2 YYDKDF come from the germline V gene (reference sequence). The CDR3 is 15 amino acids. The V end lost 0 bases, the J end lost 4 bases, and 11 bases lay between the germline ends.

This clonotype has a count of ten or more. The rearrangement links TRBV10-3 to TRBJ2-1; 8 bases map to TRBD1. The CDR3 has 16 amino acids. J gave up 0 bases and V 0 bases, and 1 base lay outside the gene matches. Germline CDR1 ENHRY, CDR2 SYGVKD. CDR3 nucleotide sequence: TGTGCCATCAGTGAGTCTACAGGGGGCTCCTACAATGAGCAGTTCTTC. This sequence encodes CAISESTGGSYNEQFF.

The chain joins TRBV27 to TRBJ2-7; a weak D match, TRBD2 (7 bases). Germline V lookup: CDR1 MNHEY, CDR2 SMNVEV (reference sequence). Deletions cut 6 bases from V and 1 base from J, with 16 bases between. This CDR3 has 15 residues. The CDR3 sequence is CASRKGGRRSYEQYF. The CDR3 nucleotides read TGTGCCAGCAGAAAGGGGGGGCGAAGGTCCTACGAGCAGTACTTC.

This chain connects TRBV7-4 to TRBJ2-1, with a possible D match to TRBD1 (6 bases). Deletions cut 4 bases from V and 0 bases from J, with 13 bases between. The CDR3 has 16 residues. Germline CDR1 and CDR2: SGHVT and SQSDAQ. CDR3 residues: CASSSGGRSSYNEQFF. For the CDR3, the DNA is TGTGCCAGCAGCTCTGGGGGCCGCAGCTCCTACAATGAGCAGTTCTTC.

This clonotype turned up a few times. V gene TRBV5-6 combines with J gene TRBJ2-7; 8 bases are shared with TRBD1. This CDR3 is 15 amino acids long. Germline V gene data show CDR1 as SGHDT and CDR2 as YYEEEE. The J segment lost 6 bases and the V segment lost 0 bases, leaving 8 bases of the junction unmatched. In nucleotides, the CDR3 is TGTGCCAGCAGCTTGGCCGGGCAGGGGGCCTCCGAGCAGTACTTC. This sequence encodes CASSLAGQGASEQYF.

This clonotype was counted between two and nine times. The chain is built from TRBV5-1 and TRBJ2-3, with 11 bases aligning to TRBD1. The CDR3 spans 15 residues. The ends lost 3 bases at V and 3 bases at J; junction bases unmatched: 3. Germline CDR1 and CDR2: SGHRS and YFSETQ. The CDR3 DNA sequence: TGCGCCAGCAGCTCGGGACAGGGGGAGACAGATACGCAGTATTTT. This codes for CASSSGQGETDTQYF. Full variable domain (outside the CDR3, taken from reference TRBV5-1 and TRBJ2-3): KAGVTQTPRYLIKTRGQQVTLSCSPISGHRSVSWYQQTPGQGLQFLFEYFSETQRNKGNFPGRFSGRQFSNSRSEMNVSTLELGDSALYLCASSSGQGETDTQYFGPGTRLTVL.

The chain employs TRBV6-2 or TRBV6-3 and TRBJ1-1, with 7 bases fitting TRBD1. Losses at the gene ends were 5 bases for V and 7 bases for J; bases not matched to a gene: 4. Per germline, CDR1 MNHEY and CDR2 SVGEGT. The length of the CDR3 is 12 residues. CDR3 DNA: TGTGCCAGCAGTAGTGGGACAGTTGAAGCTTTCTTT. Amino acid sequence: CASSSGTVEAFF.

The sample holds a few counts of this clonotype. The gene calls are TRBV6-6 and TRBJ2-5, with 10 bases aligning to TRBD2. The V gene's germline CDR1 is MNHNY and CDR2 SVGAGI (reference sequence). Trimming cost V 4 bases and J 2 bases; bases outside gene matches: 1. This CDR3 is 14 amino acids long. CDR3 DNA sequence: TGTGCCAGCAGTTGGACTAGCGGACAAGAGACCCAGTACTTC. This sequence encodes CASSWTSGQETQYF.

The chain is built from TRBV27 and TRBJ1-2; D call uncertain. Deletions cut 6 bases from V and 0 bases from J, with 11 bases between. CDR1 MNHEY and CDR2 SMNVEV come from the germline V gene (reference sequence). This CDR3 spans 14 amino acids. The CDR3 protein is CASRSTAPNYGYTF. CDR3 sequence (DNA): TGTGCCAGCAGATCGACGGCTCCTAACTATGGCTACACCTTC.

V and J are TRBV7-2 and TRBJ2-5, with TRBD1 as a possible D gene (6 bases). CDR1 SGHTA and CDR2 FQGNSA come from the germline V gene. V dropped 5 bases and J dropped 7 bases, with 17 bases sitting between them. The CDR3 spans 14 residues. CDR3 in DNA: TGTGCCAGCAGCCCAAACGTTGGGGGCGGGACCCAGTACTTC. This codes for CASSPNVGGGTQYF.

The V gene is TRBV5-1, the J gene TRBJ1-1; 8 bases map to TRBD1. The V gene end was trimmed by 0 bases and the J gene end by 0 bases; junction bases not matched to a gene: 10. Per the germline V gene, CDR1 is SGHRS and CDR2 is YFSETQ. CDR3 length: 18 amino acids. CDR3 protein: CASSLGGTGILMNTEAFF. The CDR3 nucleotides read TGCGCCAGCAGCTTGGGGGGGACAGGTATCCTGATGAACACTGAAGCTTTCTTT.

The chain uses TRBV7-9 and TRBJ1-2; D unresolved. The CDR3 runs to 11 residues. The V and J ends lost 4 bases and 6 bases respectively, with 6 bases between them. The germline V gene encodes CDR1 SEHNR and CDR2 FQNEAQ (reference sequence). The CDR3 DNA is TGTGCCAGCAGCTCTATTCATGGCTACACCTTC. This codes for CASSSIHGYTF.